These T cell receptor beta chains were read from a single sample in a study of post-analysis software for immune sequencing data. Each CDR3 protein is one row after TCRdb ran MiXCR on the PCR reads. The data show 550,000 to 700,000 distinct CDR3 sequences, 40% to 50% seen once. The material sequenced was blood. The receptors stem from a girl aged 5 to 17 with multiple sclerosis. The CDR3 runs from the conserved cysteine through the conserved F or W. D genes are given only for firm matches. A clone size is listed for some rows: how often the clone was seen (once, few, many), or a class if it is expanded.

V: TRBV13
D: TRBD2
size: .
length: 15
J: TRBJ2-7
CDR3: CASSFLLAGEDEQYF
DNA: TGTGCCAGCAGCTTTCTTCTAGCGGGAGAGGACGAGCAGTACTTC

V: TRBV7-9
D: TRBD1
size: .
length: 14
J: TRBJ2-1
CDR3: CASGEDRSYNEQFF
DNA: TGTGCCAGCGGAGAGGACAGGTCCTACAATGAGCAGTTCTTC

V: TRBV29-1
D: .
size: .
length: 13
J: TRBJ2-5
CDR3: CSVGGGRSETQYF
DNA: TGCAGCGTTGGCGGCGGCAGATCGGAGACCCAGTACTTC

V: TRBV11-1
D: .
size: .
length: 16
J: TRBJ2-7
CDR3: CASSPEWGPSSYEQYF
DNA: TGTGCCAGCAGCCCCGAGTGGGGCCCGAGCTCCTACGAGCAGTACTTC

V: TRBV20-1
D: TRBD1
size: .
length: 15
J: TRBJ2-7
CDR3: CSARVGGTGAYEQYF
DNA: TGCAGTGCTAGAGTAGGGGGGACAGGGGCTTACGAGCAGTACTTC

V: TRBV10-3
D: .
size: few
length: 13
J: TRBJ1-5
CDR3: CAMTGQPDQPQHF
DNA: TGTGCCATGACGGGACAACCCGATCAGCCCCAGCATTTT

V: TRBV29-1
D: .
size: few
length: 12
J: TRBJ2-7
CDR3: CSVGYSSYEQYF
DNA: TGCAGCGTTGGTTACAGCTCCTACGAGCAGTACTTC

V: TRBV7-6
D: .
size: .
length: 13
J: TRBJ2-1
CDR3: CAGSSQHRDEQFF
DNA: TGTGCCGGCAGCTCCCAGCACCGAGATGAGCAGTTCTTC

V: TRBV7-8
D: TRBD1
size: few
length: 16
J: TRBJ1-2
CDR3: CASSEYSPGQDYGYTF
DNA: TGTGCCAGCAGCGAATATTCCCCGGGACAGGACTATGGCTACACCTTC

V: TRBV10-3
D: .
size: .
length: 13
J: TRBJ1-1
CDR3: CAISVRGDTEAFF
DNA: TGTGCCATCAGTGTCAGGGGCGACACTGAAGCTTTCTTT